These 4 T cell receptor beta chains came from one sample sequenced in a study of T cells in narcolepsy (dated by TCRdb to between 2017 and 2018). Library preparation was by the immunoSEQ multiplex PCR assay. TCRdb obtained this table from immuneACCESS and retained in-frame rearrangements with V and J assigned. These tables miss some clones; where compared with another copy, unresolved V genes account for less than half of the shortfall, and the remainder is unexplained. The sample data list 10,000 to 12,000 clones, and around 70% of these were observed just once. The ten largest clones take up about 23% of the sample. The specimen was CD45RA- memory CD8+ T cells from PBMCs. This specimen's cell subset or site label, per the study, means: memory T cells sorted ex vivo from peripheral blood. The receptors come from a human donor with narcolepsy.

The rearrangement uses TRBV4-3 and TRBJ1-3, with 7 bases that match TRBD1. This CDR3 region has 14 residues. Germline CDR1 reads LGHNA; CDR2 reads YSLEER. V was clipped by 3 bases and J by 8 bases; unmatched bases: 7. The CDR3 sequence: CASSQGTVGDTIYF. In DNA, the CDR3 is TGCGCCAGCAGCCAGGGGACAGTTGGGGACACCATATATTTT.

This chain joins TRBV6-4 and TRBJ2-3, with D possibly TRBD2 on 5 matching bases. This CDR3 region has 14 residues. The germline V gene has CDR1 MRHNA and CDR2 SNTAGT. The V and J ends lost 0 bases and 6 bases respectively, with 10 bases between them. The CDR3 spells CASSDSEGSDTQYF. For the CDR3, the DNA is TGTGCCAGCAGTGACTCCGAGGGTTCGGATACGCAGTATTTT.

This clone was found once. This rearrangement joins TRBV23-1 to TRBJ1-3, with 8 bases matching TRBD1. TRBV23-1 is an ORF; its function is uncertain. The CDR3 loop spans 15 amino acids. After removal of 0 bases from V and 6 bases from J, the junction contained 4 bases not matched to a gene. The CDR3 DNA sequence: TGCGCCAGCAGTCAATCCGGACAGGGTAAAAACACCATATATTTT. Encoded protein: CASSQSGQGKNTIYF.

This chain joins TRBV4-2 and TRBJ1-2; D is uncertain. From germline, CDR1 is LGHNA and CDR2 YNFKEQ. CDR3 length equals 13 residues. V was trimmed by 4 bases and J by 4 bases, leaving 10 bases between them. The CDR3 nucleotides read TGTGCCAGCAGCCCCCGTGCGGGCTATGGCTACACCTTC. It specifies CASSPRAGYGYTF.